This T cell receptor (beta chain) was recorded in a study of shared clonotypes between healthy human individuals. Genomic DNA per cell subset filled all wells of several immunoSEQ plates. Sequenced by immunoSEQ multiplex PCR; TCRdb stores in-frame clones only, minus some. The table lists 530,000 or so clones, 75% to 80% of them singletons. Looked up from germline, CDR1 is SGDLS and CDR2 is YYNGEE. Losses at the gene ends were 3 bases for V and 3 bases for J; bases not matched to a gene: 3. There are 15 residues in the CDR3. This clone has more than one count but fewer than ten. Its antigen is unknown. Findings and limits, study-wide: Among donors, sharing of clonotypes was expected to be affected by sequencing depth. Limitation of the genetic and exposure-history diversity represented came from the few donors.

The sequence was obtained from a woman aged 40-49 years in good health. Some clones in this sample may be carry-over from other donors' samples. The V gene is TRBV9, the J gene TRBJ1-2, with 12 bases that match TRBD1. Sequencing input: PBMCs. The DNA of the CDR3 is TGTGCCAGCAGCGCGGGACAGGGGGCCTACTATGGCTACACCTTC. The encoded protein is CASSAGQGAYYGYTF.